This T cell receptor beta chain was sequenced for a study of Ad26.COV2.S vaccination and SARS-CoV-2 variants. Study as a whole: Of the COV1001 trial arms, the Ad26.COV2.S arm included the donor. General observations from the study: Substantial response breadth was reportedly seen for spike-specific CD8+ and CD4+ T cells after vaccination.

As to this clone: The target antigen is unknown.

Treatment indicated: some 20 received Ad26.COV2.S at low or high dose, single or two shots; 5 received placebo; per-sample allocation not given. Following the first vaccine or placebo injection, samples were taken on day 63. This adult donor, from Boston, was 18-55 years old. Germline V gene data show CDR1 as SGHRS and CDR2 as YFSETQ. Unmatched junction bases numbered 12, after V lost 4 bases and J lost 1 base. The CDR3 is 17 amino acids. Clones were read by immunoSEQ multiplex PCR, and TCRdb kept only the in-frame ones, dropping some. The repertoire holds 380,000 or so clones, about 87% seen once, with around 6.4% in the top ten.

The sequences come from peripheral blood, collected in a trial of Ad26.COV2.S vaccine versus placebo. The sequence derives from a person between 18 and 65 years old who received the Ad26.COV2.S COVID-19 vaccine or a placebo. The rearrangement uses TRBV5-1 and TRBJ1-1, with 8 nucleotides matching TRBD1. DNA for the CDR3: TGCGCCAGCAGCCCCATCGGACAGGGACGGGGGAACACTGAAGCTTTCTTT. This gives the protein CASSPIGQGRGNTEAFF.